These 13 T cell receptor beta chains came from one sample sequenced in a study of T cell responses to AZD1222 COVID-19 vaccine. Libraries were prepared by immunoSEQ multiplex PCR; TCRdb keeps only in-frame clonotypes and omits some of them. This table holds around 100,000 clones, 75% to 95% found once. The sample here was peripheral blood, taken on day 0 of AZD1222 vaccination. Receptors were obtained from an adult in good health.

The chain links TRBV7-6 to TRBJ1-1; 7 bases match TRBD1. The CDR3 sequence is 16 residues long. The V segment lost 2 bases and the J segment 0 bases; nucleotides outside the gene matches: 6. Germline loops: CDR1 SGHVS, CDR2 FNYEAQ. In DNA form, the CDR3 reads TGTGCCAGCAGCTTACCCGCGGGGACAGTGAACACTGAAGCTTTCTTT. Residues: CASSLPAGTVNTEAFF.

In its sample, this clone was seen a few times. This chain joins TRBV5-5 and TRBJ1-2, with 7 bases fitting TRBD1. V was clipped by 3 bases and J by 3 bases; unmatched bases: 5. CDR3 length: 14 amino acids. Germline-derived CDR1 and CDR2 are SGHKS and YYEKEE (reference sequence). CDR3 region: CASSYGTADYGYTF. The CDR3, as DNA: TGTGCCAGCAGCTACGGGACAGCTGACTATGGCTACACCTTC.

The count of this clone is one. The rearrangement joins TRBV20-1 to TRBJ2-5, with D perhaps TRBD1 (5 bases). The ends were cut back, 3 bases at V and 9 bases at J, with 11 bases in the middle. Germline V gives CDR1 DFQATT, CDR2 SNEGSKA (reference sequence). The CDR3 sequence is 11 residues long. For the CDR3, the DNA is TGCAGTGCTAGTGGCAGGGAAGCCCAGTACTTC. It yields the protein CSASGREAQYF.

The rearrangement joins TRBV28 to TRBJ2-1; the match to TRBD1 covers 9 bases. Germline-derived CDR1 and CDR2 are MDHEN and SYDVKM. V lost 8 bases and J lost 5; bases outside the gene matches: 10. This CDR3 is 15 amino acids long. The CDR3: CASLQGAEMDNEQFF. In nucleotides, the CDR3 is TGTGCCAGCCTACAGGGGGCGGAGATGGACAATGAGCAGTTCTTC.

A few counts support this clone. The V call is TRBV28, the J call TRBJ1-2; TRBD1 matches at 12 bases. Per the germline V gene, CDR1 is MDHEN and CDR2 is SYDVKM. Trimming took 5 bases from V and 7 from J; bases not matched to a gene: 5. The CDR3 covers 14 residues. CDR3 amino acids: CASSPGQGAGGYTF. For the CDR3, the DNA is TGTGCCAGCAGTCCGGGACAGGGGGCAGGTGGCTACACCTTC.

The chain employs TRBV25-1 and TRBJ1-1, with unresolved D. Trimming removed 2 bases at V and 7 bases at J, with 17 bases between. In germline, CDR1 is MGHDK, CDR2 SYGVNS. There are 15 residues in the CDR3. This CDR3 reads CASSETGVITREAFF. CDR3 in DNA: TGTGCCAGCAGTGAAACTGGTGTAATCACTCGTGAAGCTTTCTTT.

This clone came up a few times. The chain employs TRBV6-2 or TRBV6-3 and TRBJ2-2; TRBD2 agrees at 8 bases. This CDR3 is built from 15 residues. Germline CDR1 MNHEY, CDR2 SVGEGT. The V segment lost 5 bases and the J segment 6 bases; nucleotides outside the gene matches: 8. The CDR3 nucleotides read TGTGCCAGCAGTGCAACAGCGGGAGAGGCCGGGGAGCTGTTTTTT. Protein product: CASSATAGEAGELFF.

This clone was detected only once. The chain couples TRBV5-8 to TRBJ1-4; no clear D gene. With 1 base removed from V and 7 bases from J, the gap between germline ends came to 2 bases. Germline-derived CDR1 and CDR2 are SGHTS and YDEGEE. The CDR3 has 11 residues. CDR3 residues: CASSLLEKLFF. The CDR3 DNA reads as TGTGCCAGCAGCTTGCTTGAAAAACTGTTTTTT.

The chain links TRBV2 to TRBJ1-5; 9 nucleotides match TRBD1. Per germline, CDR1 SNHLY and CDR2 FYNNEI. The CDR3 loop spans 15 amino acids. V lost 6 bases and J lost 5; bases outside the gene matches: 8. The CDR3 here is CASSTQGASDQPQHF. The CDR3 DNA reads as TGTGCCAGCAGCACACAGGGGGCCTCCGATCAGCCCCAGCATTTT.

The genes are TRBV9 and TRBJ2-7, with 8 bases aligning to TRBD1. Germline CDR1 SGDLS, CDR2 YYNGEE. The CDR3 spans 13 residues. V trimming: 0 bases; J trimming: 6 bases; junction bases outside the gene matches: 2. CDR3 loop: CASSVADRGEQYF. The CDR3 bases are TGTGCCAGCAGCGTAGCAGACAGGGGCGAGCAGTACTTC.

The chain carries TRBV14 and TRBJ1-3; TRBD1 matches 9 bases. Germline V CDR1 and CDR2: SGHDN, FVKESK. V dropped 2 bases and J dropped 1; count of bases not matched to a gene: 9. CDR3 length: 18 residues. The CDR3 here is CASSQLPPGTGSGNTIYF. The DNA for the CDR3 is TGTGCCAGCAGCCAACTGCCTCCCGGGACAGGGTCTGGAAACACCATATATTTT. Looking up the rest from reference TRBV14 and TRBJ1-3 gives the full variable domain: EAGVTQFPSHSVIEKGQTVTLRCDPISGHDNLYWYRRVMGKEIKFLLHFVKESKQDESGMPNNRFLAERTGGTYSTLKVQPAELEDSGVYFCASSQLPPGTGSGNTIYFGEGSWLTVV.

The chain recombines TRBV7-8 with TRBJ2-7; D is perhaps TRBD1 or TRBD2 (5 bases each). The CDR3 spans 16 residues. Germline CDR1 SGHVS, CDR2 FQNEAQ. Trimming shortened V by 2 bases and J by 2 bases, and 16 bases separated the two germline ends. The CDR3 protein is CASSLPIGAGAYEQYF. The DNA for the CDR3 is TGTGCCAGCAGCTTACCTATAGGGGCCGGGGCCTACGAGCAGTACTTC. The full variable domain, its missing parts supplied by reference TRBV7-8 and TRBJ2-7, is GAGVSQSPRYKVAKRGQDVALRCDPISGHVSLFWYQQALGQGPEFLTYFQNEAQLDKSGLPSDRFFAERPEGSVSTLKIQRTQQEDSAVYLCASSLPIGAGAYEQYFGPGTRLTVT.

The V and J genes are TRBV18 and TRBJ1-2; D remains ambiguous. CDR3 size: 13 residues. CDR1 and CDR2 from the germline V gene are KGHSH and LQKENI. V gave up 6 bases and J gave up 4 bases, with 12 bases separating them. The CDR3 DNA reads as TGTGCCAGCTCCCGGACGGGCGTCTATGGCTACACCTTC. It specifies CASSRTGVYGYTF.